This entry is about one T cell receptor beta chain. These data belong to a study of blood T cell repertoires in COVID-19. Across the whole study: Specimens from acute and convalescent COVID-19 originated in the United States, Italy and Spain. PBMCs, B-cell-depleted T cells, or T cells were the source of the cDNA or gDNA that made up the material.

Germline-derived CDR1 and CDR2 are SEHNR and FQNEAQ (reference sequence). V lost 7 bases and J lost 1; bases outside the gene matches: 2. The CDR3 is 13 amino acids. Seattle patient enrollment occurred during active infection, with longitudinal follow-up thereafter. Libraries were prepared by immunoSEQ multiplex PCR; TCRdb keeps only in-frame clonotypes and omits some of them. The data hold tens of thousands of clones, with more than 65% observed a single time. The TCR originated in a man aged 65 to 85 with COVID-19, enrolled during active disease. The material sequenced was peripheral blood. V is TRBV7-9 and J is TRBJ2-7; 9 nucleotides line up with TRBD1. CDR3 sequence (DNA): TGTGCCAGCATGGACAGGGGTTCCTACGAGCAGTACTTC. Translated: CASMDRGSYEQYF.